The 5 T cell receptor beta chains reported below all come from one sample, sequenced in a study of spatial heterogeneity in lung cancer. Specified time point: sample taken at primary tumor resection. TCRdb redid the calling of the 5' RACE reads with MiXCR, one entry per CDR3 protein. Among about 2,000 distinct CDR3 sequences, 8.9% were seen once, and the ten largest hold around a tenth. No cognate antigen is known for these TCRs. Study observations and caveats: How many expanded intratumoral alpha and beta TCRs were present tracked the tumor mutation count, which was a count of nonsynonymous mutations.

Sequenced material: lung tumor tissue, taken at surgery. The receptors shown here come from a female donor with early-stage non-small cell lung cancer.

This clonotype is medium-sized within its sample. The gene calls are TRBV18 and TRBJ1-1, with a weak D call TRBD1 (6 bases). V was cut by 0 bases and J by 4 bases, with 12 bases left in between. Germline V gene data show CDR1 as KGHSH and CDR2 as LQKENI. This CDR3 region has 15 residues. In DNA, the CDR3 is TGTGCCAGCTCACCACCCGACAGGTTGGGCACTGAAGCTTTCTTT. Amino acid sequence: CASSPPDRLGTEAFF.

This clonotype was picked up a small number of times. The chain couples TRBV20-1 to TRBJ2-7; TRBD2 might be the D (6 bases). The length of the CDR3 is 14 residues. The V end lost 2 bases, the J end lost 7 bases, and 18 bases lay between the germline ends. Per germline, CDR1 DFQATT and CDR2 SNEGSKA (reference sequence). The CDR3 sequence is CSARSLGGAREQYF. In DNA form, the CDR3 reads TGCAGTGCTAGAAGTTTAGGAGGGGCGAGAGAGCAGTACTTC.

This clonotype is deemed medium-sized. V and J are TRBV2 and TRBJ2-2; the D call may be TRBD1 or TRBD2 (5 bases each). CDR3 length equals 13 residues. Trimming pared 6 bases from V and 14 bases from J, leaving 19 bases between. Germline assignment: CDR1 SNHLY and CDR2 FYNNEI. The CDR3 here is CASRTRGAVRLFF. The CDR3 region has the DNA TGTGCCAGCAGGACGAGAGGGGCCGTGAGACTGTTTTTT.

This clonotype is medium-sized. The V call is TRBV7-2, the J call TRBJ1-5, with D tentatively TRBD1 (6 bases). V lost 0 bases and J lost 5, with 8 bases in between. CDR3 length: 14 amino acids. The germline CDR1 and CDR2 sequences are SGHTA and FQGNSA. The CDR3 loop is CASSLAHRDQPQHF. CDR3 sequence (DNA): TGTGCCAGCAGCTTAGCCCACAGGGATCAGCCCCAGCATTTT. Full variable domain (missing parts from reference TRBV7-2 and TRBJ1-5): GAGVSQSPSNKVTEKGKDVELRCDPISGHTALYWYRQSLGQGLEFLIYFQGNSAPDKSGLPSDRFSAERTGGSVSTLTIQRTQQEDSAVYLCASSLAHRDQPQHFGDGTRLSIL.

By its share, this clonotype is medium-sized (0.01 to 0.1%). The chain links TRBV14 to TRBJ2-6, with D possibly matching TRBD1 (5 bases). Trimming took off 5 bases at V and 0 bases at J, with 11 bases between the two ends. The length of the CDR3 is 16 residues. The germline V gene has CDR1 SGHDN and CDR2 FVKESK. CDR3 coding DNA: TGTGCCAGCAGCTCCACAGGCCTCTCTGGGGCCAACGTCCTGACTTTC. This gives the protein CASSSTGLSGANVLTF.